These T cell receptor beta chains were read from a single sample in a study of cytomegalovirus exposure and HLA in healthy donors. Method: immunoSEQ multiplex PCR; TCRdb's copy keeps in-frame clones and lacks some. The sample lists about 160,000 clones, 84% occurring once. The specimen sequenced was PBMCs. These receptors came from a man in his fifties or sixties in good health and CMV-seropositive. Each CDR3 is given with its conserved first and last residue. The D gene is left open where the match is weak. Some rows mark clone size as missing; the rest say once, few, many or name a class of expanded clone.

NA,TRBV9,NA,TRBJ2-3,CASSKGQSTDTQYF,TGTGCCAGCAGTAAAGGACAGAGCACAGATACGCAGTATTTT
TRBD1,TRBV28,NA,TRBJ2-3,CATDRGYGSTDTQYF,TGTGCCACCGACAGGGGCTATGGCAGCACAGATACGCAGTATTTT
NA,TRBV4-1,few,TRBJ2-2,CASSHANTGELFF,TGCGCCAGCAGCCACGCGAACACCGGGGAGCTGTTTTTT
NA,TRBV5-4,NA,TRBJ2-3,CASSSYRGGGTDTQYF,TGTGCCAGCAGCTCATATCGCGGGGGCGGCACAGATACGCAGTATTTT
TRBD1,TRBV13,NA,TRBJ2-2,CASSSPQGSGELFF,TGTGCCAGCAGCTCCCCACAGGGGTCGGGTGAGCTGTTTTTT
NA,TRBV5-1,NA,TRBJ1-5,CASSTGQSNQPQHF,TGCGCCAGCAGCACCGGACAGAGCAATCAGCCCCAGCATTTT
TRBD2,TRBV7-8,NA,TRBJ2-3,CASTSRRTSGRAVRTDTQYF,TGTGCCAGCACCTCACGGCGTACTAGCGGGAGGGCGGTCCGAACAGATACGCAGTATTTT
TRBD1,TRBV4-1,few,TRBJ1-1,CASSLFVGGEPVAFF,TGCGCCAGCAGCCTGTTCGTAGGGGGCGAGCCGGTAGCTTTCTTT
TRBD2,TRBV5-1,NA,TRBJ2-3,CASSRGLAGVTDTQYF,TGCGCCAGCAGCCGGGGACTAGCGGGTGTCACAGATACGCAGTATTTT
NA,TRBV18,NA,TRBJ2-3,CASSPNERATDTQYF,TGTGCCAGCTCACCAAATGAGCGGGCCACAGATACGCAGTATTTT